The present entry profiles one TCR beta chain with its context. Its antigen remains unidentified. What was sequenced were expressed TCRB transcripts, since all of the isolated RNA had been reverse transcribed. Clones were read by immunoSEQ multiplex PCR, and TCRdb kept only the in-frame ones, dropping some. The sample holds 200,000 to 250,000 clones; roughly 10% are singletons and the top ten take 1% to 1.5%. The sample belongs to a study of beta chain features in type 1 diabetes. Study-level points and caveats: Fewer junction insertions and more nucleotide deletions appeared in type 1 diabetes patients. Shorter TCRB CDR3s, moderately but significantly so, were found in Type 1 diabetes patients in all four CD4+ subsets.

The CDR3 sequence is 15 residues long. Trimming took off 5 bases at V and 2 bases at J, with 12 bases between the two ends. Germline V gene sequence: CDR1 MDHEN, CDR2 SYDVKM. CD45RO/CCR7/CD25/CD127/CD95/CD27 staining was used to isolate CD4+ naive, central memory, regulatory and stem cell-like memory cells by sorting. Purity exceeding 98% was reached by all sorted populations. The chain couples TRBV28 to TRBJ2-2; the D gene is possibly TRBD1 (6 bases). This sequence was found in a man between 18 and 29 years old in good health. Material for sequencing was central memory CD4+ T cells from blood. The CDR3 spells CASSTPGHNTGELFF. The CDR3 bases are TGTGCCAGCAGTACCCCGGGACACAACACCGGGGAGCTGTTTTTT.